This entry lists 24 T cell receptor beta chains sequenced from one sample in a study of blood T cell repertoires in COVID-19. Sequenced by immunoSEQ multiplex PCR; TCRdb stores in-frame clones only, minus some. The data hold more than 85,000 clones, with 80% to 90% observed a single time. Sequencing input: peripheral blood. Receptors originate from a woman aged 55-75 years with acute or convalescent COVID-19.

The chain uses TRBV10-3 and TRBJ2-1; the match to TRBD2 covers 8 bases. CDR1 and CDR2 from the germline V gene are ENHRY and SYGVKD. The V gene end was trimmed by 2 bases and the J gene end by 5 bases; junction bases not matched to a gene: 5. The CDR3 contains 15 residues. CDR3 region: CAISERRGADNEQFF. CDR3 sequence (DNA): TGTGCCATCAGTGAGAGGCGGGGGGCAGACAATGAGCAGTTCTTC.

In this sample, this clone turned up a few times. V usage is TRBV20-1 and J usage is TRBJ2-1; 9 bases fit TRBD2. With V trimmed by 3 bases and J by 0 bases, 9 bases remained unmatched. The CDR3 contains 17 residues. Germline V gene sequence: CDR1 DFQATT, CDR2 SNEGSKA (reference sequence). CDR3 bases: TGCAGTGCTAGTGTAGCGGGGGCCCTGGTCTCCTACAATGAGCAGTTCTTC. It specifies CSASVAGALVSYNEQFF.

CDR3 DNA: TGTGCCTGGAGTGTCTGGGGGCAGAAAGATACGCAGTATTTT. Protein product: CAWSVWGQKDTQYF. The chain links TRBV30 to TRBJ2-3; possibly TRBD1 for D (6 bases). Germline CDR1 and CDR2: GTSNPN and SVGIG (reference sequence). V was clipped by 0 bases and J by 5 bases, with 12 bases between them. The CDR3 contains 14 residues.

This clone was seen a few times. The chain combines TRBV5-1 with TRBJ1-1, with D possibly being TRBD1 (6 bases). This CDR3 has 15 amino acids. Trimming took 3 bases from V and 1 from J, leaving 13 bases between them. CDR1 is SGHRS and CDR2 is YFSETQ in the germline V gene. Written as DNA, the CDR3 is TGCGCCAGCAGCTCCGACCCACAGGGGAACACTGAAGCTTTCTTT. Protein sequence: CASSSDPQGNTEAFF.

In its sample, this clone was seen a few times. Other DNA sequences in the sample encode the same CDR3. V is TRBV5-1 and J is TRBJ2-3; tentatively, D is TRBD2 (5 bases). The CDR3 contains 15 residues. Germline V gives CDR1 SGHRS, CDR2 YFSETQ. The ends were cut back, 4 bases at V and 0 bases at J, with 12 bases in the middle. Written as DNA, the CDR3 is TGCGCCAGCAGCCGCGCGGGTGCTAGCACAGATACGCAGTATTTT. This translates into CASSRAGASTDTQYF.

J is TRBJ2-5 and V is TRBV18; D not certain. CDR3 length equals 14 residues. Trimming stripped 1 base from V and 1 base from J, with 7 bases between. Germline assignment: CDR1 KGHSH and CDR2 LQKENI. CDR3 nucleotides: TGTGCCAGCTCACCACAGCGTTCCCAAGAGACCCAGTACTTC. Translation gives CASSPQRSQETQYF.

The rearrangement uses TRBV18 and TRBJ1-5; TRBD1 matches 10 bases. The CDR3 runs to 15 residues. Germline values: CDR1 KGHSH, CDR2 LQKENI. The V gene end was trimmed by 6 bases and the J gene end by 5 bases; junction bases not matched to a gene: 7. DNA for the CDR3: TGTGCCAGCTCGCAATCCGGGACAGGGGATCAGCCCCAGCATTTT. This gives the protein CASSQSGTGDQPQHF.

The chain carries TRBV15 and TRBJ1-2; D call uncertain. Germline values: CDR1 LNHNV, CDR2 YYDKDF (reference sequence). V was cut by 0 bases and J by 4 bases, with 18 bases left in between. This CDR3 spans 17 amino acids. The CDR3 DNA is TGTGCCACCAGCAGAGATTCGGCCCTAAGGAGGCTCTATGGCTACACCTTC. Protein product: CATSRDSALRRLYGYTF.

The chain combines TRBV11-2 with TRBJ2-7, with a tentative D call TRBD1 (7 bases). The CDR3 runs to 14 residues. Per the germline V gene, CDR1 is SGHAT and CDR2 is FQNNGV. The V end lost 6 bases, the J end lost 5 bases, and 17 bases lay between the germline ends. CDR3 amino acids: CASRPDREVNEQYF. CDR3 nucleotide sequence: TGTGCCAGCAGACCCGACAGGGAGGTCAACGAGCAGTACTTC.

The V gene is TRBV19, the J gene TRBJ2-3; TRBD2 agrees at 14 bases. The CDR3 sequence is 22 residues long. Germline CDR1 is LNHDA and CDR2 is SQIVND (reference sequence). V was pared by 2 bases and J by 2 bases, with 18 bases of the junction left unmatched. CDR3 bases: TGTGCCAGTAGTATAAGAAGAATGACTAGCGGGGGGGCCCGGCCCCTCACAGATACGCAGTATTTT. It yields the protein CASSIRRMTSGGARPLTDTQYF.

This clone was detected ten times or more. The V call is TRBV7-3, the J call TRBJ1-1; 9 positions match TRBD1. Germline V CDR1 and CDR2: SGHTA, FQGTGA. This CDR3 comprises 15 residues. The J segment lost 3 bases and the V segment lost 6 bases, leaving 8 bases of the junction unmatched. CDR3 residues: CASRGQGGVDTEAFF. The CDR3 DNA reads TGTGCCAGCAGGGGACAGGGAGGAGTGGACACTGAAGCTTTCTTT.

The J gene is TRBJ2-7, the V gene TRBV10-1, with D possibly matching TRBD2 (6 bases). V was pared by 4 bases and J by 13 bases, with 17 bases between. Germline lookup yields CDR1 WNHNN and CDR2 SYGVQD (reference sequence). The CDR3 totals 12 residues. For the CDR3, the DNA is TGCGCCAGCAGTGTTTCTAGCGTAATGGATTACTTC. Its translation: CASSVSSVMDYF.

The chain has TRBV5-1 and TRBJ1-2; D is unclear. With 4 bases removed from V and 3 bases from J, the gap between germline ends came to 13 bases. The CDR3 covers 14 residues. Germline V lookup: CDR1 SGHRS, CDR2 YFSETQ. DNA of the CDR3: TGCGCCAGCAGCCCTGAGGCGGGATACTATGGCTACACCTTC. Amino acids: CASSPEAGYYGYTF. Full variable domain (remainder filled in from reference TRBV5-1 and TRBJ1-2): KAGVTQTPRYLIKTRGQQVTLSCSPISGHRSVSWYQQTPGQGLQFLFEYFSETQRNKGNFPGRFSGRQFSNSRSEMNVSTLELGDSALYLCASSPEAGYYGYTFGSGTRLTVV.

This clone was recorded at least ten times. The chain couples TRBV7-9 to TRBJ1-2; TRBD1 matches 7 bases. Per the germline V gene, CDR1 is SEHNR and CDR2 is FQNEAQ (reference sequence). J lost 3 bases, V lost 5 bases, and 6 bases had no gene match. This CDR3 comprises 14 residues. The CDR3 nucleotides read TGTGCCAGCAGCGGGGGGACAGACTACTATGGCTACACCTTC. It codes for CASSGGTDYYGYTF.

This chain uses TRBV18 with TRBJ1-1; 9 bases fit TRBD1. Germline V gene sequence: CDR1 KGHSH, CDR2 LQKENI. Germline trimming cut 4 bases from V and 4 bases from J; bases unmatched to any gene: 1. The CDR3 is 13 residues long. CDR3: CASSRGQGTEAFF. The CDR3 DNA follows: TGTGCCAGCTCACGGGGACAGGGCACTGAAGCTTTCTTT.

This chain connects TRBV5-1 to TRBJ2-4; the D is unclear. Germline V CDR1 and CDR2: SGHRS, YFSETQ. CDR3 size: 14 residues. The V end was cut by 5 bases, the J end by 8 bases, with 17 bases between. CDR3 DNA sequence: TGCGCCAGCAGATCTACAGAAGTGCAGGACATTCAGTACTTC. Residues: CASRSTEVQDIQYF. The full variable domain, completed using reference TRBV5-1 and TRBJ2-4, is KAGVTQTPRYLIKTRGQQVTLSCSPISGHRSVSWYQQTPGQGLQFLFEYFSETQRNKGNFPGRFSGRQFSNSRSEMNVSTLELGDSALYLCASRSTEVQDIQYFGAGTRLSVL.

CDR3 coding DNA: TGTGCCACCAGTGATTTCCGGTCGTACCAAGAGACCCAGTACTTC. As protein: CATSDFRSYQETQYF. This chain uses TRBV24-1 with TRBJ2-5; D remains unclear. Trimming left V 1 base short and J 0 bases short, with 8 bases between. The germline CDR1 and CDR2 sequences are KGHDR and SFDVKD. CDR3 size: 15 residues.

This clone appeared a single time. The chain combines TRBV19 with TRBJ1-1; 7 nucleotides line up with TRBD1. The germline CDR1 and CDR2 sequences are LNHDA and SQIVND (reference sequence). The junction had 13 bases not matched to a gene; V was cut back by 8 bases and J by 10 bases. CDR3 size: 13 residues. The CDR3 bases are TGTGCCAGTCATCACCCGACTTACAGGGGAGCTTTCTTT. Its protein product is CASHHPTYRGAFF.

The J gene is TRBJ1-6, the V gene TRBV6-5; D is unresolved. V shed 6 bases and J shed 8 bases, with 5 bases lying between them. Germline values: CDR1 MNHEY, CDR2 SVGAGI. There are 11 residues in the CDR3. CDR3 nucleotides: TGTGCCAGCAGCTCCCATTCACCCCTCCACTTT. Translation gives CASSSHSPLHF.

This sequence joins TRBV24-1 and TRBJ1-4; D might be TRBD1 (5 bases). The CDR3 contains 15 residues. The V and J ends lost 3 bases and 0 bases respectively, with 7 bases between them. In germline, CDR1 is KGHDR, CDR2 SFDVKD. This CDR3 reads CATSDGGATNEKLFF. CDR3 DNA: TGTGCCACCAGTGATGGGGGGGCAACTAATGAAAAACTGTTTTTT.

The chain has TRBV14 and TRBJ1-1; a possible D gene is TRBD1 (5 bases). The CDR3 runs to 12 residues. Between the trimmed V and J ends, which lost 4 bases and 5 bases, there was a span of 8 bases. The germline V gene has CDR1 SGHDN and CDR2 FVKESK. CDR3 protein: CASSPGGTEAFF. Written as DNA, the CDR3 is TGTGCCAGCAGCCCCGGGGGTACTGAAGCTTTCTTT.

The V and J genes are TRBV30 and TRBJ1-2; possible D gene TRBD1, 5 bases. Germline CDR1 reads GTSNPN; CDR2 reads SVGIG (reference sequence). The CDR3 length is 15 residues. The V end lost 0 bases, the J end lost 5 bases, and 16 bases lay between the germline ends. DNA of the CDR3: TGTGCCTGGAGTGTAGGGGCAGGGAAGATATATGGCTACACCTTC. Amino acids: CAWSVGAGKIYGYTF.

CDR3 nucleotide sequence: TGTGCAAGTCGCGACCCGGGACTAATCCCGTACGAGCAGTACTTC. It specifies CASRDPGLIPYEQYF. The V gene is TRBV12-2, the J gene TRBJ2-7; no DNA check was done on the table's D call, TRBD2. TRBV12-2 is a listed pseudogene. This CDR3 region has 15 residues.

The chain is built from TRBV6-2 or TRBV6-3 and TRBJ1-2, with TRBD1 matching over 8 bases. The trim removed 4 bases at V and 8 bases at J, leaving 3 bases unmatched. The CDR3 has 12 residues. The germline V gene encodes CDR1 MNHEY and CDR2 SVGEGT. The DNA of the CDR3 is TGTGCCAGCAGTTGGGACAGGAACGGCTACACCTTC. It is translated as CASSWDRNGYTF.